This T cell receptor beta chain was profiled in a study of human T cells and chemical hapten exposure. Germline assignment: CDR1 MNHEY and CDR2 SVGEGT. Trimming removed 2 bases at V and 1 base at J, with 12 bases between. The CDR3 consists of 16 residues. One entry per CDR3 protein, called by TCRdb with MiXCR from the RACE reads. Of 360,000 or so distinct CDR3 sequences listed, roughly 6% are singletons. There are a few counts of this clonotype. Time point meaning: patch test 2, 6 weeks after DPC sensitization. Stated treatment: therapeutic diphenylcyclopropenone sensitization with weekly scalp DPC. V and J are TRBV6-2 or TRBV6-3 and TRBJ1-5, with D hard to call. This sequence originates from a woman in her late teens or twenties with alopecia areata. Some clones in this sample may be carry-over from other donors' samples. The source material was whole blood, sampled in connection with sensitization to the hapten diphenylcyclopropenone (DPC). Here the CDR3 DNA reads TGTGCCAGCAGTTACGCCTCCGACGGGAGCAATCAGCCCCAGCATTTT. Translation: CASSYASDGSNQPQHF.